Shown below are 11 T cell receptor beta chains from a single sample sequenced in a study of radiation and T cells in renal cell carcinoma. Treatment of the sample: treatment-naive control, cytoreductive nephrectomy. The method was immunoSEQ multiplex PCR; TCRdb's version includes in-frame clones alone and lacks a portion of them. The sample yields 10,000 to 15,000 clones, roughly 65% seen once. Sequencing used tumor tissue, obtained from a patient whose treatment was nephrectomy without radiotherapy. The receptors were gathered from a woman of 80 years or more with renal cell carcinoma.

In its sample, this clone is medium-sized. The chain combines TRBV7-9 with TRBJ1-2; tentative D call: TRBD1 (5 bases). CDR1 and CDR2 (germline): SEHNR, FQNEAQ (reference sequence). V was clipped by 1 base and J by 6 bases, with 15 bases between them. There are 15 residues in the CDR3. CDR3 sequence reads: CASSLVGGSRNGYTF. CDR3 in DNA: TGTGCCAGCAGCTTAGTTGGGGGGAGTCGCAATGGCTACACCTTC. The full variable domain, completed using reference TRBV7-9 and TRBJ1-2, is DTGVSQNPRHKITKRGQNVTFRCDPISEHNRLYWYRQTLGQGPEFLTYFQNEAQLEKSRLLSDRFSAERPKGSFSTLEIQRTEQGDSAMYLCASSLVGGSRNGYTFGSGTRLTVV.

This clone has only a few counts. The V and J genes are TRBV27 and TRBJ2-1, with D perhaps matching TRBD2 (7 bases). The CDR3 is 14 residues long. Deletions cut 5 bases from V and 5 bases from J, with 13 bases between. The germline V gene encodes CDR1 MNHEY and CDR2 SMNVEV (reference sequence). The CDR3 protein is CASSIGGAHNEQFF. CDR3 coding DNA: TGTGCCAGCAGTATAGGGGGGGCTCACAATGAGCAGTTCTTC.

This clone was recorded only once. The rearrangement uses TRBV5-6 and TRBJ2-7; 8 positions match TRBD1. The V gene's germline CDR1 is SGHDT and CDR2 YYEEEE. The CDR3 contains 14 residues. Trimming took 4 bases from V and 7 from J; bases not matched to a gene: 10. CDR3 loop: CASSPVFGTGEQYV. The CDR3 bases are TGTGCCAGCAGCCCCGTTTTCGGGACAGGTGAGCAGTACGTC.

The chain combines TRBV25-1 with TRBJ1-4; D is ambiguous. The CDR3 is 15 residues long. Trimming shortened V by 3 bases and J by 2 bases, and 10 bases separated the two germline ends. The germline V gene encodes CDR1 MGHDK and CDR2 SYGVNS. DNA for the CDR3: TGTGCCAGCAGTGATAGAAAAGGGACTAATGAAAAACTGTTTTTT. Its protein product is CASSDRKGTNEKLFF.

This clone was observed once. The rearrangement links TRBV6-5 to TRBJ1-4; 7 bases agree with TRBD1. This CDR3 has 12 residues. The junction had 3 bases not matched to a gene; V was cut back by 6 bases and J by 8 bases. The germline V gene encodes CDR1 MNHEY and CDR2 SVGAGI. The CDR3: CASRTGEEKLFF. The CDR3 DNA reads TGTGCCAGCAGAACAGGGGAGGAAAAACTGTTTTTT.

The chain links TRBV6-5 to TRBJ2-2, with TRBD1 as a possible D gene (6 bases). The CDR3 covers 14 residues. CDR1 and CDR2 from the germline V gene are MNHEY and SVGAGI. Trimming stripped 6 bases from V and 0 bases from J, with 8 bases between. The CDR3 reads CASRQGPNTGELFF. CDR3 nucleotides: TGTGCCAGCAGACAGGGCCCGAACACCGGGGAGCTGTTTTTT.

V is TRBV4-3 and J is TRBJ2-5, with 8 positions matching TRBD1. The germline gives CDR1 LGHNA, CDR2 YSLEER. Losses at the gene ends were 0 bases for V and 5 bases for J; bases not matched to a gene: 5. CDR3 size: 15 residues. This chain's CDR3 is CASSQEPGGFETQYF. The CDR3 DNA sequence: TGCGCCAGCAGCCAAGAACCAGGGGGCTTTGAGACCCAGTACTTC.

The chain employs TRBV15 and TRBJ1-5; D unresolved. The V end lost 0 bases, the J end lost 3 bases, and 12 bases lay between the germline ends. CDR1 is LNHNV and CDR2 is YYDKDF in the germline V gene (reference sequence). CDR3 length equals 16 residues. The CDR3 is CATSREGSGVNQPQHF. The CDR3 DNA reads TGTGCCACCAGCAGAGAGGGAAGTGGGGTCAATCAGCCCCAGCATTTT.

In DNA form, the CDR3 reads TGTGCCAGCAGTTTTCTGAACACCGGGGAGCTGTTTTTT. Translating it yields CASSFLNTGELFF. V usage is TRBV27 and J usage is TRBJ2-2; no definite D call. The germline V gene has CDR1 MNHEY and CDR2 SMNVEV (reference sequence). This CDR3 is 13 amino acids long. V gave up 3 bases and J gave up 1 base, with 3 bases separating them.

In the case of this clone: This is likely an artifact of a read error, given a far larger clone one base away. This chain links TRBV5-1 with TRBJ1-2, with 7 bases lining up with TRBD1. Germline V gene lookup returns CDR1 SGHRS and CDR2 YFSETQ. The CDR3 length is 15 residues. Trimming took 5 bases from V and 5 from J; bases not matched to a gene: 12. CDR3 coding DNA: TGCGCCAGCAGGCCAGACAGGGTTAGATGGTATGGCTACACCTTC. It is translated as CASRPDRVRWYGYTF.

The chain carries TRBV29-1 and TRBJ1-3; D gene unclear. In germline, CDR1 is SQVTM, CDR2 ANQGSEA. This CDR3 region has 14 residues. V was shortened by 6 bases and J by 0 bases, with 12 bases between the two germline ends. The CDR3 nucleotides read TGCAGCGTCGGTCAGAGGACCTCTGGAAACACCATATATTTT. Translated: CSVGQRTSGNTIYF.